This T cell receptor (beta chain) is from a study of PD-1 blockade in classical Hodgkin lymphoma. Sequencing used immunoSEQ multiplex PCR; TCRdb keeps in-frame clones, though not all of them. This table holds around 6,000 clones, around 77% found once. All the patients suffered relapse after autologous stem cell transplantation, and brentuximab vedotin exposure differed. Relapsed/refractory classical Hodgkin lymphoma patients had complete, partial or progressive responses. Comments on this clone: Its matching antigen is unknown.

V lost 8 bases to trimming and J lost 5 bases; unmatched junction nucleotides: 14. This CDR3 is 15 amino acids long. Germline CDR1 reads SGHVS; CDR2 reads FQNEAQ. General study results and limits: Partial responders and progressors had significantly lower baseline TCR diversity. Reasons behind the repertoire differences stay unclear, perhaps disease activity or earlier therapy. The study reported lower baseline TCR diversity in newly diagnosed patients than in healthy donors.

This receptor was taken from a human donor with classical Hodgkin lymphoma. Sequenced here: peripheral blood mononuclear cells (PBMCs), sampled at baseline. The chain employs TRBV7-8 and TRBJ2-7, with 8 nucleotides matching TRBD1. CDR3 sequence: CASRWRGQESDEQYF. In DNA form, the CDR3 reads TGTGCCAGCCGGTGGAGGGGACAGGAGAGCGACGAGCAGTACTTC.